This is a list of T cell receptor beta chains from one sample in a study of post-analysis software for immune sequencing data. In TCRdb, the PCR reads were re-called with MiXCR into one record per CDR3 protein. The data show some 890,000 distinct CDR3 sequences, approximately 50% seen once. Source material: blood. These receptors were obtained from a girl between 10 and 17 years old with multiple sclerosis. Both conserved end residues are part of each CDR3. Each record gives: V gene, clone size, J gene, D gene, CDR3 DNA, CDR3 protein. The D gene is left open where the match is weak. Clone size is not always given. Where it is, it says once, few, many or a class for expanded clones.

>TRBV7-9|-|TRBJ2-7|TRBD2
TGTGCCAGCAGCTACCTAGCGGGAGGGCCTACCTCCTACGAGCAGTACTTC
CASSYLAGGPTSYEQYF
>TRBV29-1|few|TRBJ2-3|-
TGCAGCGTGGAGGGACTCCCGGCGGATACGCAGTATTTT
CSVEGLPADTQYF
>TRBV4-1|-|TRBJ2-7|TRBD2
TGCGCCAGCAGCCAACCCGGACTAGCGGGGGACGAGCAGTACTTC
CASSQPGLAGDEQYF
>TRBV6-5|-|TRBJ2-1|TRBD1
TGTGCCAGCAGTCAGTCCGGGACAGGTAGACATGAGCAGTTCTTC
CASSQSGTGRHEQFF
>TRBV7-2|-|TRBJ1-6|-
TGTGCCAGCAGCTTCCAGGGTTCACCCCTCCACTTT
CASSFQGSPLHF
>TRBV12-5|-|TRBJ1-2|-
TGTGCTAGTGGTTTGGGTTTGGGCGACGATGGCTACACCTTC
CASGLGLGDDGYTF
>TRBV7-6|-|TRBJ1-2|-
TGTGCCAGCAGCCATGGACTGAATAACTATGGCTACACCTTC
CASSHGLNNYGYTF
>TRBV7-9|-|TRBJ2-6|TRBD1
TGTGCCAGCAGCGCCTCCGGGACAGGGTCTGGGGCCAACGTCCTGACTTTC
CASSASGTGSGANVLTF
>TRBV5-1|-|TRBJ2-7|-
TGTGCCAGCAGCTTGTGGGGCGGAAGCTACGAGCAGTACTTC
CASSLWGGSYEQYF
>TRBV5-6|-|TRBJ1-5|-
TGTGCCAGCAGCACTTACAAGGTCGTATTTAATCAGCCCCAGCATTTT
CASSTYKVVFNQPQHF
>TRBV12-3/TRBV12-4|few|TRBJ2-5|-
TGTGCCAGCAGCCCGGACGGTCGCGAGACCCAGTACTTC
CASSPDGRETQYF
>TRBV3-1|-|TRBJ2-1|TRBD2
TGTGCCAGCAGCCAAGCCTGGGGACTAGCCGGGGCCAGCTCCTACAATGAGCAGTTCTTC
CASSQAWGLAGASSYNEQFF
>TRBV2|-|TRBJ1-1|-
TGTGCCAGCAGTGAACGGGGACACAACACTGAAGCTTTCTTT
CASSERGHNTEAFF
>TRBV7-6|-|TRBJ2-7|-
TGTGCCAGCAGCCCCAGGGGTCACCGAAGCTCCTACGAGCAGTACTTC
CASSPRGHRSSYEQYF
>TRBV5-6|-|TRBJ2-2|-
TGTGCCAGCAGCTGGCGAATATTAACGGGACCACTAAGAAGGAACACCGGGGAGCTGTTTTTT
CASSWRILTGPLRRNTGELFF
>TRBV28|-|TRBJ2-4|-
TGTGCCAGCAGTTCGGCGTCTCTTCAGTACTTC
CASSSASLQYF
>TRBV6-1|-|TRBJ2-7|-
TGTGCCAGCAGTGAAGGGATTAGAGGGAGTTACGAGCAGTACTTC
CASSEGIRGSYEQYF
>TRBV6-5|-|TRBJ2-3|TRBD2
TGTGCCAGCAGTTACTCAAGACTAGCGAACACAGATACGCAGTATTTT
CASSYSRLANTDTQYF
>TRBV5-8|once|TRBJ2-3|TRBD2
TGTGCCAGCAGCTTGGAGCGACTAGCGGGCACAGATACGCAGTATTTT
CASSLERLAGTDTQYF
>TRBV10-2|-|TRBJ2-7|-
TGCGCCAGCAGCACAGCTTCCCCCTACGAGCAGTACTTC
CASSTASPYEQYF
>TRBV5-1|-|TRBJ2-7|-
TGCGCCAGCAGGGTGGCCGCCAACGAGCAGTACTTC
CASRVAANEQYF
>TRBV30|-|TRBJ2-7|-
TGTGCCTCTATGCGGGGCGCCTACGAGCAGTACTTC
CASMRGAYEQYF
>TRBV27|few|TRBJ2-7|-
TGTGCCAGCGGACGCGGGAACTCCTACGAGCAGTACTTC
CASGRGNSYEQYF
>TRBV29-1|many|TRBJ1-2|-
TGCAGCGTGGGGGATAGGAACTATGGCTACACCTTC
CSVGDRNYGYTF
>TRBV5-1|-|TRBJ2-3|-
TGCGCCAGCAGCCAAGGGGTCGTGGGCACAGATACGCAGTATTTT
CASSQGVVGTDTQYF
>TRBV7-2|-|TRBJ2-7|-
TGTGCCAGCAGCCAATCTGGACTTGCGGGGGCCTCACTCTACGAGCAGTACTTC
CASSQSGLAGASLYEQYF
>TRBV29-1|-|TRBJ2-1|-
TGCAGCGTTGAAGTTTTGTCAGGGGGGTCGGACAATGAGCAGTTCTTC
CSVEVLSGGSDNEQFF
>TRBV20-1|once|TRBJ2-1|-
TGCAGGGCTAGAACCAGACATTCCCGGCAGTTCTTC
CRARTRHSRQFF
>TRBV10-3|few|TRBJ1-2|-
TGTGCCATCAGTGGGGGTTGGGGCGCCCTCCTGAAGTATGGCTACACCTTC
CAISGGWGALLKYGYTF
>TRBV5-1|few|TRBJ2-4|TRBD2
TGCGCCAGCAGCTTGGACCCTGACCTAGCGGAGCAGTACTTC
CASSLDPDLAEQYF
>TRBV12-3/TRBV12-4|few|TRBJ2-1|TRBD1
TGTGCCAGCAGTCTGACAGGGCGGTACAATGAGCAGTTCTTC
CASSLTGRYNEQFF
>TRBV19|-|TRBJ1-1|TRBD1
TGTGCCAGTAGGCCACAGGGGGCTCGGGGCACTGAAGCTTTCTTT
CASRPQGARGTEAFF
>TRBV5-1|few|TRBJ2-3|-
TGCGCCAGCAGCCCGCTTCCCGGGAACCAACATACGCAGTATTTT
CASSPLPGNQHTQYF
>TRBV6-1|-|TRBJ2-1|TRBD2
TGTGCCAGCAGAAGACTAGCGGGAGGGGTTGGTGAGCAGTTCTTC
CASRRLAGGVGEQFF
>TRBV5-1|-|TRBJ2-4|-
TGCGCCAGCAGACAGGGGAGGCAAAACATTCAGTACTTC
CASRQGRQNIQYF
>TRBV3-1|few|TRBJ2-7|-
TGTGCCAGCAAGAGCGGCAGGGGCTCCTACGAGCAGTACTTC
CASKSGRGSYEQYF
>TRBV7-3|-|TRBJ2-1|-
TGTGCCAGCAGCTCCTCCCAGTACAATGAGCAGTTCTTC
CASSSSQYNEQFF
>TRBV5-1|-|TRBJ2-7|TRBD2
TGCGCCAGCAGCTCGGGCGGGAGAGACTACGAGCAGTACTTC
CASSSGGRDYEQYF
>TRBV20-1|-|TRBJ1-2|TRBD1
TGCAGTGCTAGAGATCCTCCTTACCGGGACAGCTTATATGGCTACACCTTC
CSARDPPYRDSLYGYTF
>TRBV30|-|TRBJ2-5|TRBD2
TGTGCCTGGGAGGGACTAGCGCAAGAGACCCAGTACTTC
CAWEGLAQETQYF
>TRBV4-2|-|TRBJ2-7|TRBD2
TGTGCCAGCAGCCCAGTCGGGAGCGGGGGGTTCGAGCAGTACTTC
CASSPVGSGGFEQYF
>TRBV12-3/TRBV12-4|-|TRBJ2-4|-
TGTGCCAGCAGTTTAGTGCACATAGCCAAAAACATTCAGTACTTC
CASSLVHIAKNIQYF
>TRBV5-1|-|TRBJ2-7|-
TGCGCCAGCAGCTTGGCGGTAGGAGGGTCCCAAACCTACGAGCAGTACTTC
CASSLAVGGSQTYEQYF
>TRBV3-1|once|TRBJ1-4|-
TGTGCCAGCAGCTCCAGGACAGCAGGGGTTCGAGATGAAAAACTGTTTTTT
CASSSRTAGVRDEKLFF
>TRBV15|-|TRBJ2-1|TRBD1
TGTGCCACCAGCAGGTGGACAGGAAGGCTAAGCAATGAGCAGTTCTTC
CATSRWTGRLSNEQFF
>TRBV7-8|-|TRBJ2-3|TRBD1
TGTGCCAGCAGCCCCCTCGGGACAGGGTTCACAGATACGCAGTATTTT
CASSPLGTGFTDTQYF
>TRBV6-6|-|TRBJ2-7|TRBD1
TGTGCCAGCAGGCCCCGACAGGGTGGGGACGAGCAGTACTTC
CASRPRQGGDEQYF